The 20 T cell receptor beta chains below all came from one sample that was sequenced in a study of blood T cell repertoires in COVID-19. Assay used: immunoSEQ multiplex PCR; TCRdb lists only in-frame clones, some missing. The table has 25,000 to 35,000 clones, 60% to 80% seen once. What was sequenced was peripheral blood. The receptors were sampled from a woman in her 70s with active or convalescent COVID-19.

J is TRBJ1-3 and V is TRBV5-8; tentatively, D is TRBD1 (6 bases). The CDR3 covers 15 residues. CDR1 is SGHTS and CDR2 is YDEGEE in the germline V gene. V was trimmed by 4 bases and J by 0 bases, leaving 11 bases between them. DNA of the CDR3: TGTGCCAGCAGCCAGCACAGGGTCTCTGGAAACACCATATATTTT. It codes for CASSQHRVSGNTIYF.

Worth noting for this clone: Other DNA sequences of this sample code for an identical CDR3. V usage is TRBV29-1 and J usage is TRBJ2-5; D is perhaps TRBD2 (5 bases). This CDR3 has 13 amino acids. V lost 7 bases, J lost 0 bases, and 12 bases lay in between. The germline V gene encodes CDR1 SQVTM and CDR2 ANQGSEA. CDR3 DNA sequence: TGCAGCGGAGGGCGGCCCGACCAAGAGACCCAGTACTTC. Its protein is CSGGRPDQETQYF.

The J gene is TRBJ1-1, the V gene TRBV3-1 (or the pseudogene TRBV3-2); no firm D call. Trimming pared 4 bases from V and 10 bases from J, leaving 16 bases between. Germline CDR1 and CDR2: LGHDT and YNNKEL (reference sequence). The CDR3 has 13 amino acids. Written as DNA, the CDR3 is TGTGCCAGCAGCCTTCGGCTAGGAGGGAGAGCTTTCTTT. As protein: CASSLRLGGRAFF.

The CDR3: CASRTPGLNSYEQYF. CDR3 in DNA: TGTGCCAGCAGGACCCCAGGGTTAAATTCCTACGAGCAGTACTTC. This chain joins TRBV25-1 and TRBJ2-7, with D possibly matching TRBD1 (5 bases). This CDR3 has 15 amino acids. V was pared by 6 bases and J by 1 base, with 16 bases between. In germline, CDR1 is MGHDK, CDR2 SYGVNS.

This chain links TRBV30 with TRBJ1-2; 8 positions match TRBD1. This CDR3 spans 15 amino acids. From germline, CDR1 is GTSNPN and CDR2 SVGIG (reference sequence). Trimming took 7 bases from V and 8 from J; bases not matched to a gene: 18. The CDR3 reads CALKKSLGTGLGYTF. The CDR3 bases are TGTGCCTTAAAAAAAAGCCTCGGGACAGGTCTGGGCTACACCTTC.

The gene calls are TRBV7-2 and TRBJ1-2, with D possibly being TRBD1 (5 bases). The ends were cut back, 1 base at V and 7 bases at J, with 16 bases in the middle. The CDR3 has 15 amino acids. Germline V lookup: CDR1 SGHTA, CDR2 FQGNSA. The CDR3 protein is CASSLERGFWRGYTF. CDR3 nucleotides: TGTGCCAGCAGCTTAGAGCGGGGGTTTTGGCGTGGCTACACCTTC.

J is TRBJ2-3 and V is TRBV4-3, with D perhaps TRBD1 (5 bases). The V gene lost 4 bases and the J gene lost 6 bases, with 14 bases spanning the gap. Germline CDR1 is LGHNA and CDR2 is YSLEER. The CDR3 loop spans 14 amino acids. CDR3 bases: TGCGCCAGCAGCCCCTATTCAGGGTCGGATACGCAGTATTTT. Its protein product is CASSPYSGSDTQYF.

The chain uses TRBV5-1 and TRBJ1-6, with unresolved D. The CDR3 is 15 residues long. Germline V gene lookup returns CDR1 SGHRS and CDR2 YFSETQ. The V gene lost 4 bases and the J gene lost 9 bases, with 17 bases spanning the gap. CDR3 region: CASSPLAGGSSPLHF. The CDR3 bases are TGCGCCAGCAGCCCCTTGGCAGGTGGTAGTTCACCCCTCCACTTT.

The chain uses TRBV30 and TRBJ2-3; TRBD2 aligns across 10 bases. Trimming at V came to 0 bases and at J to 5 bases, leaving 11 bases not matched to a gene. This CDR3 has 17 amino acids. Germline CDR1 is GTSNPN and CDR2 is SVGIG (reference sequence). This CDR3 reads CAWSVPLLAGDLDTQYF. DNA of the CDR3: TGTGCCTGGAGTGTACCCCTTCTAGCGGGAGATCTAGATACGCAGTATTTT. The full variable domain, rest sourced from reference TRBV30 and TRBJ2-3, is SQTIHQWPATLVQPVGSPLSLECTVEGTSNPNLYWYRQAAGRGLQLLFYSVGIGQISSEVPQNLSASRPQDRQFILSSKKLLLSDSGFYLCAWSVPLLAGDLDTQYFGPGTRLTVL.

The rearrangement joins TRBV5-1 to TRBJ1-4; D is perhaps TRBD1 (6 bases). V shed 1 base and J shed 4 bases, with 29 bases lying between them. This CDR3 spans 21 amino acids. Per germline, CDR1 SGHRS and CDR2 YFSETQ. As DNA, the CDR3 is TGCGCCAGCAGCTTGTTTCCCCGGACAGAGATAAATTCTCGAGGTAATGAAAAACTGTTTTTT. It is translated as CASSLFPRTEINSRGNEKLFF.

This chain links TRBV15 with TRBJ1-6; D remains ambiguous. The CDR3 is made up of 20 amino acids. V was shortened by 0 bases and J by 3 bases, with 21 bases between the two germline ends. Looked up from germline, CDR1 is LNHNV and CDR2 is YYDKDF (reference sequence). The CDR3 spells CATSRDLSDPLAGYNSPLHF. CDR3 DNA: TGTGCCACCAGCAGAGATTTGTCGGACCCCCTAGCTGGCTATAATTCACCCCTCCACTTT.

The chain couples TRBV5-1 to TRBJ1-2, with a possible D match to TRBD1 (6 bases). The CDR3 is made up of 12 amino acids. The germline gives CDR1 SGHRS, CDR2 YFSETQ. Trimming took off 5 bases at V and 3 bases at J, with 8 bases between the two ends. CDR3 residues: CASSGQYYGYTF. CDR3 nucleotide sequence: TGCGCCAGCAGTGGACAGTACTATGGCTACACCTTC.

The chain uses TRBV20-1 and TRBJ2-7; D is perhaps TRBD2 (5 bases). Between the trimmed V and J ends, which lost 3 bases and 5 bases, there was a span of 20 bases. The CDR3 covers 15 residues. The germline gives CDR1 DFQATT, CDR2 SNEGSKA (reference sequence). This CDR3 is CSASSARLSGDEQYF. For the CDR3, the DNA is TGCAGTGCTAGTTCGGCGCGACTCTCCGGGGACGAGCAGTACTTC.

This sequence joins TRBV4-3 and TRBJ1-2; 9 nucleotides agree with TRBD1. Trimming removed 1 base from V and 4 bases from J; junction bases left unmatched: 7. This CDR3 spans 16 amino acids. CDR1 and CDR2 from the germline V gene are LGHNA and YSLEER. CDR3 in amino acids: CASSQVSGQGVYGYTF. The CDR3 DNA reads as TGCGCCAGCAGCCAAGTATCGGGACAGGGAGTCTATGGCTACACCTTC.

The genes are TRBV19 and TRBJ2-3; 7 nucleotides line up with TRBD2. The CDR3 contains 14 residues. J gave up 3 bases and V 11 bases, and 11 bases lay outside the gene matches. Germline CDR1 and CDR2: LNHDA and SQIVND (reference sequence). The CDR3 sequence is CASCGGGLTDTQYF. The CDR3 nucleotides are TGTGCCTCCTGCGGGGGAGGTTTAACAGATACGCAGTATTTT.

The gene calls are TRBV2 and TRBJ1-2, with D perhaps matching TRBD1 (5 bases). The CDR3 has 13 residues. Germline loops: CDR1 SNHLY, CDR2 FYNNEI. The V end was cut by 3 bases, the J end by 4 bases, with 9 bases between. The CDR3 is CASSDSRAYGYTF. CDR3 DNA: TGTGCCAGCAGTGACAGCAGGGCCTATGGCTACACCTTC.

The chain links TRBV3-1 (or the pseudogene TRBV3-2) to TRBJ2-7, with a tentative D call TRBD1 (6 bases). This CDR3 comprises 16 residues. Per the germline V gene, CDR1 is LGHDT and CDR2 is YNNKEL (reference sequence). V was pared by 0 bases and J by 2 bases, with 14 bases between. CDR3 nucleotide sequence: TGTGCCAGCAGCCAAGACAGGGGTCGCGATACCTACGAGCAGTACTTC. The encoded protein is CASSQDRGRDTYEQYF.

The rearrangement uses TRBV7-2 and TRBJ1-1; D remains ambiguous. V was clipped by 5 bases and J by 1 base, with 14 bases between them. Germline V gives CDR1 SGHTA, CDR2 FQGNSA. The CDR3 spans 15 residues. The CDR3 sequence: CASSPRPLANTEAFF. CDR3 in DNA: TGTGCCAGCAGCCCTCGGCCTTTAGCGAACACTGAAGCTTTCTTT.

This chain joins TRBV28 and TRBJ2-6; TRBD1 aligns across 9 bases. CDR3 length equals 18 residues. Germline V gene lookup returns CDR1 MDHEN and CDR2 SYDVKM. Trimming took 7 bases from V and 1 from J; bases not matched to a gene: 11. CDR3 in DNA: TGTGCCAGCAAACGTCCGGGACAGGGAATTTCTGGGGCCAACGTCCTGACTTTC. Amino acid sequence: CASKRPGQGISGANVLTF.

The chain combines TRBV5-1 with TRBJ2-3; TRBD1 aligns across 8 bases. After removal of 7 bases from V and 1 base from J, the junction contained 5 bases not matched to a gene. Germline V lookup: CDR1 SGHRS, CDR2 YFSETQ. This CDR3 has 14 amino acids. CDR3 in DNA: TGCGCCAGCGGGGGACAGGCCGGCACAGATACGCAGTATTTT. This encodes CASGGQAGTDTQYF.